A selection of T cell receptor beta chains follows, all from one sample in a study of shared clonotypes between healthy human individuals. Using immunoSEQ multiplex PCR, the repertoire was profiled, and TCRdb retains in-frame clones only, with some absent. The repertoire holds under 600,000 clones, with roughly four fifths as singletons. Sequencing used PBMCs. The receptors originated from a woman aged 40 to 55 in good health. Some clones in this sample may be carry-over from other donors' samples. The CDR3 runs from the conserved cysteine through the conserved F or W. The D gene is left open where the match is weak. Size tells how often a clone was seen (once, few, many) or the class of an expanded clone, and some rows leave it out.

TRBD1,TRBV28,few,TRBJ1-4,TGTGCCAGCAGCCCGACAGGGGGCATTGAAAAACTGTTTTTT,CASSPTGGIEKLFF
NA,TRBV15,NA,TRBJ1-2,TGTGCCACCAGCGGAGGAGGGATCGACTATGGCTACACCTTC,CATSGGGIDYGYTF
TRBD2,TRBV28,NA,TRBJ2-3,TGTGCCAGCAGTTTTATGACTAGCCGCACAGATACGCAGTATTTT,CASSFMTSRTDTQYF
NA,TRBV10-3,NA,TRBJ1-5,TGTGCCATCAGGGATGGGAGGGGGGATCAGCCCCAGCATTTT,CAIRDGRGDQPQHF
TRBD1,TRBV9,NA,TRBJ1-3,TGTGCCAGCAGCGTAGAGGTTGGAGGAGGGGGCCCATGGAACACCATATATTTT,CASSVEVGGGGPWNTIYF
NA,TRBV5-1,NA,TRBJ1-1,TGCGCCAGCAGCTCAAGCGGACACCCTAACACTGAAGCTTTCTTT,CASSSSGHPNTEAFF
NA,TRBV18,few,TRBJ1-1,TGTGCCAGCTCACCAGTCACGGTCGACACTGAAGCTTTCTTT,CASSPVTVDTEAFF
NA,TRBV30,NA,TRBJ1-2,TGTGCCTGGAGTGTTAAAGGGGTAGGCTATGGCTACACCTTC,CAWSVKGVGYGYTF
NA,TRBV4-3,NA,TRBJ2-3,TGCGCCAGCAGCCTTGGTCGTTCAACAGATACGCAGTATTTT,CASSLGRSTDTQYF
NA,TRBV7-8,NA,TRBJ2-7,TGTGCCAGCAGTCCACCCTTAGTAGGCGAGCAGTACTTC,CASSPPLVGEQYF
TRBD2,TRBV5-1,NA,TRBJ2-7,TGCGCCAGCAGCATGGTAGCGGGAACCTACGAGCAGTACTTC,CASSMVAGTYEQYF
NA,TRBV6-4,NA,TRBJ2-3,TGTGCCAGCAGACCCGGACCCAACTCAGATACGCAGTATTTT,CASRPGPNSDTQYF
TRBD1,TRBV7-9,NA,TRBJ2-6,TGTGCCAGCAGCAAACGGACAGGGTCCGGGGCCAACGTCCTGACTTTC,CASSKRTGSGANVLTF
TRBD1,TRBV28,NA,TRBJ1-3,TGTGCCAGCAGTGAACCCGGGACAGGGGGCGAAAATGGAAACACCATATATTTT,CASSEPGTGGENGNTIYF
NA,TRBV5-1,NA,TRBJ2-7,TGCGCCAGCAGCCCGTGGGGATCCTACGAGCAGTACTTC,CASSPWGSYEQYF
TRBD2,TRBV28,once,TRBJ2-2,TGTGCCAGCAGTTTAGCGGGAGGGCGCACCGGGGAGCTGTTTTTT,CASSLAGGRTGELFF
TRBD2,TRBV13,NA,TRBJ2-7,TGTGCCAGCAGCCGGGGACTAGCGGAGTCCTACGAGCAGTACTTC,CASSRGLAESYEQYF
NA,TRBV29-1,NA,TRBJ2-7,TGCAGCGTTAGTCAGGGGCCCTACGAGCAGTACTTC,CSVSQGPYEQYF
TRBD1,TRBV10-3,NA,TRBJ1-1,TGTGCCATCAGTGACGTACAGGGGGCTGGCACTGAAGCTTTCTTT,CAISDVQGAGTEAFF
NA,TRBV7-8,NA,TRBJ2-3,TGTGCCAGCAGCTTAGCGGGGCAGGGCGGAGATACGCAGTATTTT,CASSLAGQGGDTQYF
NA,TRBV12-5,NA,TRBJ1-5,TGTGCTAGTGGTTTGAACACCAATCGACCCCAGCATTTT,CASGLNTNRPQHF
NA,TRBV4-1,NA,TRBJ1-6,TGCGCCAGCAGCCAAGGGCCCGGGGGGCGAAATTCACCCCTCCACTTT,CASSQGPGGRNSPLHF
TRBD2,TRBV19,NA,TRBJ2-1,TGTGCCAGTAGTCCCCAGGGCGCGGGAGTTGGGAATGAGCAGTTCTTC,CASSPQGAGVGNEQFF
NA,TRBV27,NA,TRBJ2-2,TGTGCCAGCAGGCCGGGACTGAACACCGGGGAGCTGTTTTTT,CASRPGLNTGELFF
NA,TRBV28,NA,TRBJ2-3,TGTGCCAGCAGTTCCCCCTTAGATACGCAGTATTTT,CASSSPLDTQYF
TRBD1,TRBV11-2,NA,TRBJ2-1,TGTGCCAGCAGCTTATTTCAGGGGGTAGCCTACAATGAGCAGTTCTTC,CASSLFQGVAYNEQFF
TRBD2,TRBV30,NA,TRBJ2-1,TGTGCCTGGAAACCGGCCGAGCGGGAGACGGTATCGCAGTTCTTC,CAWKPAERETVSQFF
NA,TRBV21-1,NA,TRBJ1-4,TGTGCCAGCAGTATCGGGGGATGTGAAAAACTGTTTTTT,CASSIGGCEKLFF
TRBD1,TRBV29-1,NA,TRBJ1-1,TGCAGCGTTGGTACCGGACAGGTTAACACTGAAGCTTTCTTT,CSVGTGQVNTEAFF
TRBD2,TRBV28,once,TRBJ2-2,TGTGCCAGCAGTTTACCTAGCGGGCCTGGGAGCGGGGAGCTGTTTTTT,CASSLPSGPGSGELFF
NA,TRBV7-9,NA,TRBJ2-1,TGTGCCAGCAGTGCAGGACAGCAGTTCTTC,CASSAGQQFF
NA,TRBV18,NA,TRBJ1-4,TGTGCCAGCTCGATACAGAGCTCTAATGAAAAACTGTTTTTT,CASSIQSSNEKLFF
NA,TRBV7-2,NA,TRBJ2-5,TGTGCCAGCAGCTTAGGTCTGGAGACCCAGTACTTC,CASSLGLETQYF
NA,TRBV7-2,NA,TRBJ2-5,TGTGCCAGCAGCTTGTTTGGTAGGGGGGGAGAGACCCAGTACTTC,CASSLFGRGGETQYF
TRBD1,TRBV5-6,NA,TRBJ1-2,TGTGCCAGCACCGTAAGCTATTGGGGGACAGAAAACTATGGCTACACCTTC,CASTVSYWGTENYGYTF
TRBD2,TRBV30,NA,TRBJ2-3,TGTGCCTGGAATCGCTTACTAGCGGGATCTGAAGATACGCAGTATTTT,CAWNRLLAGSEDTQYF
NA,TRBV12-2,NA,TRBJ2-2,TGTGCAAGTCGCTTATCCGACAGGGATATCACCGGGGAGCTGTTTTTT,CASRLSDRDITGELFF
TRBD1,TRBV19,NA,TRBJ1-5,TGTGCCAGTAGTATAAAGGGGGACAGCAGGCAGCCCCAGCATTTT,CASSIKGDSRQPQHF
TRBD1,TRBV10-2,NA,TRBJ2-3,TGCGCCAGCGGGAGACAGGGTCCAATATCGGGGGATACGCAGTATTTT,CASGRQGPISGDTQYF
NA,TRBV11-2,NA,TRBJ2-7,TGTGCCAGCAGCCGAGGGCCTAATACCTACGAGCAGTACTTC,CASSRGPNTYEQYF
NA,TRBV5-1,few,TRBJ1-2,TGCGCCAGCAGCGACAGTCTACTTGTCTACACCTTC,CASSDSLLVYTF
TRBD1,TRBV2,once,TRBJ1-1,TGTGCCAGCATTAAGGACAGGGACACTGAAGCTTTCTTT,CASIKDRDTEAFF
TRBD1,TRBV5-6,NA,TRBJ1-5,TGTGCCAGCAGCTTGGCCGGACAGGGACGAGGGCCCCAGCATTTT,CASSLAGQGRGPQHF
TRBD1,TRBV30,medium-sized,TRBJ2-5,TGTGCCTGGACCCGGACAGGGAAAGAGACCCAGTACTTC,CAWTRTGKETQYF
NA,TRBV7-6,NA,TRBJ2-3,TGTGCCAGCAGCTTAGGGAAGGGGGCAGATACGCAGTATTTT,CASSLGKGADTQYF
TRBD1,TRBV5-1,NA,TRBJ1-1,TGCGCCAGCAGCACCCAACAGGGGTTGAACACTGAAGCTTTCTTT,CASSTQQGLNTEAFF
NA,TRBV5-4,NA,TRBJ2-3,TGTGCCAGCAGCCGGGCAGGGAGCACAGATACGCAGTATTTT,CASSRAGSTDTQYF
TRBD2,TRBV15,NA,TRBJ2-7,TGTGCCACCAGCAGTGGGACTAGCGCAACCTACGAGCAGTACTTC,CATSSGTSATYEQYF
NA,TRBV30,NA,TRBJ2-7,TGTGCCCTGGTAACCTTAAGTTGGGAGCAGTACTTC,CALVTLSWEQYF
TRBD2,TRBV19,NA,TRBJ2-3,TGTGCCAGTAGCCCCCAACCAATCGGACTAGCGGGAGTTGTGCAGTATTTT,CASSPQPIGLAGVVQYF
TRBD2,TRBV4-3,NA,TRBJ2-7,TGCGCCAGCAGCCAAGATCTAGCGGGATACCAAGCCTACGAGCAGTACTTC,CASSQDLAGYQAYEQYF
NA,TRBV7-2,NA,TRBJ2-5,TGTGCCAGCAGCCCTTGGGCGGGTCCAGAGACCCAGTACTTC,CASSPWAGPETQYF
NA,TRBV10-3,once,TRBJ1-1,TGTGCCATCAGTCCCAGGGACCTGAGCACTGAAGCTTTCTTT,CAISPRDLSTEAFF
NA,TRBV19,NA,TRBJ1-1,TGTGCCAGTAGTCAACAGATGAACACTGAAGCTTTCTTT,CASSQQMNTEAFF
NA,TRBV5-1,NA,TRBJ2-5,TGCGCCAGCAGCCAGCAGAGGGAGACCCAGTACTTC,CASSQQRETQYF